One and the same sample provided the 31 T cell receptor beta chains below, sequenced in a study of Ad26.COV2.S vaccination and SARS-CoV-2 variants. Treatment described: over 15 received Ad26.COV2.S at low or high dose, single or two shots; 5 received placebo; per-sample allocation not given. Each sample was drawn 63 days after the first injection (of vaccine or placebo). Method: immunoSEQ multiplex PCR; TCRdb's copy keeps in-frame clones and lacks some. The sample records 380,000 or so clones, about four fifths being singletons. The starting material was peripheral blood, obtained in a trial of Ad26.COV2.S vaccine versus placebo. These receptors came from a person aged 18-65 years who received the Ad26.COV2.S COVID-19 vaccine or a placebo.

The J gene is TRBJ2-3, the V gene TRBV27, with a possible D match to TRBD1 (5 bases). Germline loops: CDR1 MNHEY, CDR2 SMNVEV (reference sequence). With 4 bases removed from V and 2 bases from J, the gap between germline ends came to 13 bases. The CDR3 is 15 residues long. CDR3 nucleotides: TGTGCCAGCAGTTCCCGACAGCCCTACACAGATACGCAGTATTTT. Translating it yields CASSSRQPYTDTQYF.

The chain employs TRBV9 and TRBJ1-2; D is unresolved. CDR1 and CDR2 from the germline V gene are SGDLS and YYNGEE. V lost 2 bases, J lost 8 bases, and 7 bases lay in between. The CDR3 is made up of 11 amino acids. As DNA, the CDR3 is TGTGCCAGCAGCGTGGGCGGCGGCTACACCTTC. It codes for CASSVGGGYTF.

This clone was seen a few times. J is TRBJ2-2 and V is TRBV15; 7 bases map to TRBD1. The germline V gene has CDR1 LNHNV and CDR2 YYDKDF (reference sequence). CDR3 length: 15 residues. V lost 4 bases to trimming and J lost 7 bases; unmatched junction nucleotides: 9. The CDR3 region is CATSIEGAPHGELFF. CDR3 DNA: TGTGCCACCAGCATCGAGGGGGCGCCGCACGGGGAGCTGTTTTTT.

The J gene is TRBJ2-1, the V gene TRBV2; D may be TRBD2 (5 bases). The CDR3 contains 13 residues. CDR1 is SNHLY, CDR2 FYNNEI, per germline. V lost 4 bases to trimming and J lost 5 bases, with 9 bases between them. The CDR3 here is CASSGTSNNEQFF. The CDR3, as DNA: TGTGCCAGCAGTGGGACTTCAAACAATGAGCAGTTCTTC.

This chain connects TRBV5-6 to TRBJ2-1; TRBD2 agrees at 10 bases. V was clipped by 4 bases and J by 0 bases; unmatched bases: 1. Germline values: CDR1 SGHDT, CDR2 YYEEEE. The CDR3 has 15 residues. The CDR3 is CASSQRGGSYNEQFF. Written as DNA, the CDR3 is TGTGCCAGCAGCCAGCGGGGGGGCTCCTACAATGAGCAGTTCTTC. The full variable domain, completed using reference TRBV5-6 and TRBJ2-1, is DAGVTQSPTHLIKTRGQQVTLRCSPKSGHDTVSWYQQALGQGPQFIFQYYEEEERQRGNFPDRFSGHQFPNYSSELNVNALLLGDSALYLCASSQRGGSYNEQFFGPGTRLTVL.

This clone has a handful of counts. The CDR3 bases are TGTGCCAGCACCCCAGAGGGACCTCCGCCTTCCGGCACCGGGGAGCTGTTTTTT. Protein product: CASTPEGPPPSGTGELFF. This chain links TRBV27 with TRBJ2-2, with D tentatively TRBD1 or TRBD2 (5 bases each). CDR1 MNHEY and CDR2 SMNVEV come from the germline V gene (reference sequence). V was shortened by 7 bases and J by 4 bases, with 25 bases between the two germline ends. The length of the CDR3 is 18 residues.

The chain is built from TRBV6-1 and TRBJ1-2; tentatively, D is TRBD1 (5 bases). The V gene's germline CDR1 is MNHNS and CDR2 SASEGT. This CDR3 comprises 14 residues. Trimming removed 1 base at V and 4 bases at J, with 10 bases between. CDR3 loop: CASSEGAGLYGYTF. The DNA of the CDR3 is TGTGCCAGCAGTGAAGGGGCAGGGCTCTATGGCTACACCTTC.

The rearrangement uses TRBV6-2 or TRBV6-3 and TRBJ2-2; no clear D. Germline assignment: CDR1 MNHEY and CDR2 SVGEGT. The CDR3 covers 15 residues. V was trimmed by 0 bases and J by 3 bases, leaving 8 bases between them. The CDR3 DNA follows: TGTGCCAGCAGTTACTCTCAGACCTACACCGGGGAGCTGTTTTTT. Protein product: CASSYSQTYTGELFF.

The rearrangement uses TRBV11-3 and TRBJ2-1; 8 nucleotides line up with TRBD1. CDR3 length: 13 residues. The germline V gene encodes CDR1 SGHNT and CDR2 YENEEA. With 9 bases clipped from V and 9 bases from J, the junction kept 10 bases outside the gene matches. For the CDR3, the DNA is TGTGCCAGTACCCAGGGGGCGACGGGTGAGCAGTTCTTC. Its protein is CASTQGATGEQFF.

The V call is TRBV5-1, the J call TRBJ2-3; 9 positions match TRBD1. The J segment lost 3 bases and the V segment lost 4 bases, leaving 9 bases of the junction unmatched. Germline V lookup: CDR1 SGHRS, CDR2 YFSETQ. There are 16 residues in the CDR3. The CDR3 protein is CASSPPGQGRTDTQYF. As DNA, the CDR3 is TGCGCCAGCAGCCCGCCCGGACAGGGGAGAACAGATACGCAGTATTTT.

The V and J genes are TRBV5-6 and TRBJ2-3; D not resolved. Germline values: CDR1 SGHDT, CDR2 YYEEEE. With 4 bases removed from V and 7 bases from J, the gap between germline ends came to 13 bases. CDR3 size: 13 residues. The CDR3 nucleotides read TGTGCCAGCAGCCAGCTAGGGATGAATACGCAGTATTTT. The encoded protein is CASSQLGMNTQYF.

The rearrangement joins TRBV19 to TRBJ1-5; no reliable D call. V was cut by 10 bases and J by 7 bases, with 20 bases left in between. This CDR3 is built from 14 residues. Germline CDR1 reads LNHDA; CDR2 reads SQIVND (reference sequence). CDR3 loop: CATTTLSVSQPQHF. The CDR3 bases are TGTGCCACGACTACACTATCAGTGTCCCAGCCCCAGCATTTT.

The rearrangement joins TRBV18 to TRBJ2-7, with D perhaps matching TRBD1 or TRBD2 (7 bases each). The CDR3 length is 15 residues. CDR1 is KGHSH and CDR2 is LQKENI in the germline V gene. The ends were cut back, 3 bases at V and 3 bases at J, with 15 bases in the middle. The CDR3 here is CASSPAAGGGYEQYF. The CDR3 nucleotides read TGTGCCAGCTCACCGGCGGCAGGGGGGGGCTACGAGCAGTACTTC.

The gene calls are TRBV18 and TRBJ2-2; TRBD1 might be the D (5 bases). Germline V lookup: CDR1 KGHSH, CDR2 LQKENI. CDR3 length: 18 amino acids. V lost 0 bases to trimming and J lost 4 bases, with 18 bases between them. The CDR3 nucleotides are TGTGCCAGCTCACCACCTTCCTTGGCAGGGTCAGGCACCGGGGAGCTGTTTTTT. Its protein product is CASSPPSLAGSGTGELFF.

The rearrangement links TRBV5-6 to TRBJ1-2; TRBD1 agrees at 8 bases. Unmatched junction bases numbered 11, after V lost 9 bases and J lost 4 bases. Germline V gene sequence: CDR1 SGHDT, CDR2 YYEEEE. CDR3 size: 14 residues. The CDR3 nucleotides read TGTGCCACCGCTATCCAGGGGGCGGGCTATGGCTACACCTTC. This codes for CATAIQGAGYGYTF.

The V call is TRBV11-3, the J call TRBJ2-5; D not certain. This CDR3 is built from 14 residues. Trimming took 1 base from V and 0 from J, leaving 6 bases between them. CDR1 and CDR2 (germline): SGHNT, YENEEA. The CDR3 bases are TGTGCCAGCAGCTTAGGGGCAGACCAAGAGACCCAGTACTTC. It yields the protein CASSLGADQETQYF.

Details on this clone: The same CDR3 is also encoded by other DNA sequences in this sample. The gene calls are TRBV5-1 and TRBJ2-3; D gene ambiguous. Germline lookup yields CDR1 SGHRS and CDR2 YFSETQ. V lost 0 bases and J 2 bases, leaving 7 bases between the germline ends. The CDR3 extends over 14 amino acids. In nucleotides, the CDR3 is TGCGCCAGCAGCTTGGAACGGCCCACAGATACGCAGTATTTT. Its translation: CASSLERPTDTQYF.

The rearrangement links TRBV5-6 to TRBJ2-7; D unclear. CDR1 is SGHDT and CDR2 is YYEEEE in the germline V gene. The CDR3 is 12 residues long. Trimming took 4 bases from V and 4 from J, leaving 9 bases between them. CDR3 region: CASSMDGYEQYF. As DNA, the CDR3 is TGTGCCAGCAGCATGGACGGATACGAGCAGTACTTC.

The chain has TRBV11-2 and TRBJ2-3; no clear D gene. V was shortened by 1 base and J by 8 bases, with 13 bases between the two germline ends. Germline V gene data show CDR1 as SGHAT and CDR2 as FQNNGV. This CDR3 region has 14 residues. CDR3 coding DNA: TGTGCCAGCAGCTTAGCTGGCGGCGGTGGTACGCAGTATTTT. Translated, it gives CASSLAGGGGTQYF. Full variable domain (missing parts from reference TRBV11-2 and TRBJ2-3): EAGVAQSPRYKIIEKRQSVAFWCNPISGHATLYWYQQILGQGPKLLIQFQNNGVVDDSQLPKDRFSAERLKGVDSTLKIQPAKLEDSAVYLCASSLAGGGGTQYFGPGTRLTVL.

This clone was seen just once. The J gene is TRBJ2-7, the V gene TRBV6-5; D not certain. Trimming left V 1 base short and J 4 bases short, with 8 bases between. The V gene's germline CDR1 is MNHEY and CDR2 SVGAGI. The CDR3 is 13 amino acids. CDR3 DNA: TGTGCCAGCAGTTACTTGACTGATTACGAGCAGTACTTC. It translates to CASSYLTDYEQYF.

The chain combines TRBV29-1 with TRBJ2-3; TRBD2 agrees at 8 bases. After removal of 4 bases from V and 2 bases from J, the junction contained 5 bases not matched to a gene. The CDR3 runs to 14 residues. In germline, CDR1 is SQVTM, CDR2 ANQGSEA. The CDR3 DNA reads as TGCAGCGTTGGAACTAGCGGTTCCACAGATACGCAGTATTTT. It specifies CSVGTSGSTDTQYF.

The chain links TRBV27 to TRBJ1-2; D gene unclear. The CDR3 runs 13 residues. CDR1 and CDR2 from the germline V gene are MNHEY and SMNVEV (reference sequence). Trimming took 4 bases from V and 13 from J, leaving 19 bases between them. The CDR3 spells CASSSLQRWSATF. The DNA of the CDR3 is TGTGCCAGCAGTTCCCTACAACGGTGGAGTGCCACCTTC.

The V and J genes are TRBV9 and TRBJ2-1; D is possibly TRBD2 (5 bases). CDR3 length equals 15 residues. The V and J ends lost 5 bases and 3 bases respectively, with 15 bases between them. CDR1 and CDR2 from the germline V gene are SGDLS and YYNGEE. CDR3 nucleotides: TGTGCCAGCAGTCGGGGTACTTCCCTCTACAATGAGCAGTTCTTC. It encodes CASSRGTSLYNEQFF.

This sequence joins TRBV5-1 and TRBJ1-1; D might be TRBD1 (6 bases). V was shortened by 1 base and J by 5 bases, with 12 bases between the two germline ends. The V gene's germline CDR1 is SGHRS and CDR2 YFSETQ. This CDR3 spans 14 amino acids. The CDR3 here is CASSLTGYGTEAFF. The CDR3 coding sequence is TGCGCCAGCAGCTTGACAGGGTACGGTACTGAAGCTTTCTTT.

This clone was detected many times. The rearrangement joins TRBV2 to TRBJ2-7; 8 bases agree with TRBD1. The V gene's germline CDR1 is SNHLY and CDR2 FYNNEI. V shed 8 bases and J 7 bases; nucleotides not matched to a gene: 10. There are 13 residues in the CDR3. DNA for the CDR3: TGTGCCAGCGGTAGACAGGGGAATGTGGAGCAGTACTTC. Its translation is CASGRQGNVEQYF.

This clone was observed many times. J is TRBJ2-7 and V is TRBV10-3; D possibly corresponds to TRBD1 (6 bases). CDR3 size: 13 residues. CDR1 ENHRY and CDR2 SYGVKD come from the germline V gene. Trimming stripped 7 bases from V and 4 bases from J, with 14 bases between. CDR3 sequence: CAIKQGIQYEQYF. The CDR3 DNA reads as TGTGCCATCAAGCAGGGGATCCAGTACGAGCAGTACTTC.

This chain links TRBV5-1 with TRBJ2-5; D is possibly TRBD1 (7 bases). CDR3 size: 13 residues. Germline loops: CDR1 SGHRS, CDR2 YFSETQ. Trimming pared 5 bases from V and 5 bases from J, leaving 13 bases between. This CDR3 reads CASSPGGGETQYF. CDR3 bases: TGCGCCAGCAGTCCAGGGGGAGGCGAGACCCAGTACTTC.

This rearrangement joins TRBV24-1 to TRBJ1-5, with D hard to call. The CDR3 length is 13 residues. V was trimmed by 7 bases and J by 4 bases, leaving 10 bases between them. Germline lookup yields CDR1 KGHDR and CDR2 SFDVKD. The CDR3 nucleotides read TGTGCCACCAGCCAGACATCAAATCAGCCCCAGCATTTT. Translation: CATSQTSNQPQHF.

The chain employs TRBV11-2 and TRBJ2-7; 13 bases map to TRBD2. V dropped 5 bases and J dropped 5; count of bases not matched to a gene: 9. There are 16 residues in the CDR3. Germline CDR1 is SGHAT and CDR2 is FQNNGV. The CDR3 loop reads CASSHTSGGVPHEQYF. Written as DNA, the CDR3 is TGTGCCAGCAGCCATACTAGCGGGGGGGTACCCCACGAGCAGTACTTC.

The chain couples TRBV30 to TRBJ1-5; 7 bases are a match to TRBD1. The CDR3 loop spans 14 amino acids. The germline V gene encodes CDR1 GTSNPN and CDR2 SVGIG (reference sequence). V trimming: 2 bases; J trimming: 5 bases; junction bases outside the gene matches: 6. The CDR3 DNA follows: TGTGCCTGGAGTAAAGGGGGCCCAGATCAGCCCCAGCATTTT. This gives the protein CAWSKGGPDQPQHF.

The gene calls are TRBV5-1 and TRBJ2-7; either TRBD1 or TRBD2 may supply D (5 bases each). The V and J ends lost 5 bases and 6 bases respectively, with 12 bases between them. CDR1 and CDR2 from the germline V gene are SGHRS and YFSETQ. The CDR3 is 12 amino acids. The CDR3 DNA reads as TGCGCCAGCAGACTGGGGGACGTCGAGCAGTACTTC. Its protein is CASRLGDVEQYF.